Following are 3 T cell receptor beta chains from one sample sequenced in a study of spatial heterogeneity in lung cancer (dated by TCRdb to about 2019). Receptor amplification or capture employed 5' RACE. The instrument was a NextSeq 500. Using fastp trimming at Q25 and MiXCR clonotype assembly, TCRdb reanalyzed the public sequencing data and kept in-frame beta chains. Entries that share a CDR3 protein sequence are merged under the most common genes and DNA. The table for this sample lists some 100,000 distinct CDR3 sequences; less than 15% of them were counted only once. 35% to 50% of the sample is in the top ten clones. The meaning of the sample's time point label: sample taken at primary tumor resection. TCR sequencing used whole RNA extracted from tumor and nontumor lung tissue, or from cryopreserved PBMC samples, without cell sorting. Sample: PBMCs, taken at surgery. The receptors were sampled from a male donor with early-stage non-small cell lung cancer.

The chain links TRBV2 to TRBJ1-1, with D uncertain. This CDR3 spans 12 amino acids. The V gene's germline CDR1 is SNHLY and CDR2 FYNNEI. Trimming left V 7 bases short and J 1 base short, with 7 bases between. The CDR3 region is CASKSENTEAFF. The CDR3 DNA reads TGTGCCAGCAAATCAGAGAACACTGAAGCTTTCTTT.

This clonotype has a count of ten or more. The CDR3 loop reads CSVDAEIRGTGSTDTQYF. For the CDR3, the DNA is TGCAGCGTTGACGCCGAAATACGCGGGACAGGGAGCACAGATACGCAGTATTTT. This chain uses TRBV29-1 with TRBJ2-3; 9 nucleotides line up with TRBD1. Trimming took 3 bases from V and 0 from J; bases not matched to a gene: 13. In germline, CDR1 is SQVTM, CDR2 ANQGSEA. The CDR3 spans 18 residues.

There are many counts of this clonotype. V is TRBV5-4 and J is TRBJ1-1; D unclear. Germline values: CDR1 SGHNT, CDR2 YYREEE (reference sequence). The CDR3 loop spans 12 amino acids. The V and J ends lost 3 bases and 7 bases respectively, with 10 bases between them. The CDR3 DNA follows: TGTGCCAGCAGCTCACCCCCCTTTGAAGCTTTCTTT. It translates to CASSSPPFEAFF.